The 5 T cell receptor beta chains given below trace back to one sample, sequenced in a study of T-cell reconstitution after alpha-beta-depleted transplantation in children. Unique molecular identifiers were incorporated during preparation of the TCRbeta library. TCRdb passed the PCR reads through MiXCR, listing each CDR3 protein once. The sample records 450,000 to 550,000 distinct CDR3 sequences, about an eighth being singletons. The specimen comprised PBMCs, mostly from graft donor cells, sampled 180 days after TCRalphabeta/CD19-depleted stem cell transplant. Receptors were obtained from a female patient between 2 and 10 years old who had a stem cell transplant for aplastic anemia, so the T cells may come from the graft donor.

This clonotype was counted at least ten times. The chain has TRBV6-2 or TRBV6-3 and TRBJ2-1, with 8 bases identical to TRBD1. Trimming at V came to 8 bases and at J to 7 bases, leaving 7 bases not matched to a gene. Germline V CDR1 and CDR2: MNHEY, SVGEGT. The CDR3 is 13 amino acids. The CDR3 DNA is TGTGCCAGCGGGTACCAGGGGGCGAATGAGCAGTTCTTC. Residues: CASGYQGANEQFF.

The chain combines TRBV5-1 with TRBJ2-7; 8 bases align to TRBD1. J lost 0 bases, V lost 0 bases, and 5 bases had no gene match. CDR3 size: 16 residues. The V gene's germline CDR1 is SGHRS and CDR2 YFSETQ. The CDR3 loop is CASSLDSGTGSYEQYF. CDR3 bases: TGCGCCAGCAGCTTGGATTCCGGGACAGGCTCCTACGAGCAGTACTTC. Looking up the rest from reference TRBV5-1 and TRBJ2-7 gives the full variable domain: KAGVTQTPRYLIKTRGQQVTLSCSPISGHRSVSWYQQTPGQGLQFLFEYFSETQRNKGNFPGRFSGRQFSNSRSEMNVSTLELGDSALYLCASSLDSGTGSYEQYFGPGTRLTVT.

The chain combines TRBV5-1 with TRBJ2-5; a weak D match, TRBD1 (5 bases). Trimming left V 4 bases short and J 3 bases short, with 13 bases between. Germline CDR1 reads SGHRS; CDR2 reads YFSETQ. The CDR3 length is 14 residues. CDR3 in amino acids: CASSLGPTEETQYF. In nucleotides, the CDR3 is TGCGCCAGCAGCCTGGGGCCAACCGAAGAGACCCAGTACTTC.

As concerns this clonotype: One junction end does not reproduce the germline sequence, and a read error may be involved. This chain connects TRBV11-3 to TRBJ2-3; 8 positions match TRBD1. Germline CDR1 and CDR2: SGHNT and YENEEA. This CDR3 contains 14 residues. The CDR3: CASRLGQGVDTQYF. The CDR3 nucleotides read TGTGCCAGCAGATTAGGACAGGGAGTAGATACGCAGTATTTT.

Regarding this clonotype: A read error is likely, as this CDR3 ends without the conserved phenylalanine or tryptophan. The rearrangement joins TRBV12-3 or TRBV12-4 to TRBJ2-7; 11 nucleotides align to TRBD1. CDR3 length: 14 residues. J gave up 3 bases and V 6 bases, and 4 bases lay outside the gene matches. This CDR3 is CASSGQGANYEQYS. CDR3 in DNA: TGTGCCAGCAGCGGACAGGGGGCGAACTACGAGCAGTACTCC.